This T cell receptor (beta chain) was identified in a study of identical twins (dated by TCRdb to the mid-2010s). A note on the overall study: The study deep-sequenced TCR alpha and beta repertoires from monozygotic twins, unrelated adults of various ages and cord blood to test whether fetal clonotypes persist. To rule out contamination, replicate twin experiments were performed at different times with different library preparation protocols.

CDR3 length: 15 amino acids, cysteine to phenylalanine. CDR3 DNA only is kept here, 45 bases in frame from base 1. The germline V gene gives CDR1 as SGHTA and CDR2 as FQGNSA. Trimming at the junction amounts to 3 bases on V and 7 bases on J, and the germline ends lie 16 bases apart. The method was 5' RACE. Sequencing relied on an Illumina HiSeq 2000. Template switching introduced a universal primer binding site; the final cDNA contained a unique molecular identifier, enabling accurate counting of TCR cDNA molecules. First-strand cDNA for TCR alpha and beta chains was synthesized from specific primers in the conserved constant-segment region. To control for contamination, each cDNA library was double barcoded with a SMART-Mk sample barcode plus Illumina barcodes. Two successive PCR steps introduced TruSeq adapter sequences along with Illumina sample barcodes. TCR alpha and beta cDNA libraries were sequenced on the Illumina HiSeq platform with custom primers. On the authors' methods: MiGEC processed the raw reads to extract unique molecular identifiers, while MiXCR was used to determine the CDR3 positions. For each individual, recombination models were inferred using an EM algorithm with the repgenHMM and IGoR tools. Shared clonotypes were analyzed with the tcR package in R, and sharing was normalized by the product of cloneset sizes. Out-of-frame nonproductive sequences were analyzed to study raw recombination free of thymic and clonal selection effects. TCRdb reprocessed the public reads (quality trimming at Q25 with fastp, clone calling with MiXCR) and kept in-frame beta chains. Every CDR3 protein is listed once, alongside the most common genes and DNA of its rows. The V and J calls come from TCRdb's annotation, not from the publication. The sample data list about 200,000 distinct CDR3 sequences, and about 10% of these were observed just once. Less than 12% of the sample is in the top ten clones.

Results the study describes overall, beyond this receptor: In beta out-of-frame sequences, excess twin sharing was weaker, because having fewer shared sequences lowered the signal-to-noise ratio. Fewer insertions were carried by abundant cord blood beta clonotypes; a weaker similar trend was observed in young adult naive repertoires, while no such trend was observed in memory repertoires. Invariant T cells such as MAIT and iNKT could partly confound zero-insertion analyses, although diverse VJ usage argued against such confounding for most clonotypes. Because the same donors could not be followed over many years, the conclusions relied on cross-sectional statistical analysis. Compared with coincidental sharing between unrelated individuals, out-of-frame TCR alpha sequences shared between twins had an excess of sequences with low generation probability. Recombination models systematically underestimated out-of-frame TCR alpha sharing in monozygotic twins but agreed with sharing between unrelated individuals.

Only healthy Caucasian donors were included. Miltenyi CD45RO+ enrichment and human naive T-cell isolation kits were used to isolate memory (CD45RO+) and naive T cells from PBMC. This clonotype has ten or more counts. This receptor's antigen is unknown. Base qualities were left out, and no much larger clone turns up one base away. In this chain, TRBV7-2 is recombined with TRBJ2-1, with a weak D call of TRBD2 (6 bases match). This receptor was taken from a man aged 45-60 years in good health. The specimen sequenced was memory T cells sorted from blood. Read against the paper, the sample's cell subset or site label means: CD45RO+ enriched T cells. The CDR3 region has the sequence CASSLATGVKNEQFF. The DNA reads TGTGCCAGCAGCTTGGCGACGGGAGTGAAAAATGAGCAGTTCTTC.